Below, one T cell receptor (beta chain) is given with its context. Its specificity is unknown. The germline CDR1 and CDR2 sequences are SGHDT and YYEEEE. The CDR3 sequence is 14 residues long. V lost 3 bases to trimming and J lost 6 bases; unmatched junction nucleotides: 6. The sample comes from a study of cytomegalovirus exposure and HLA in healthy donors. Primers for the PCR totalled 60 Vbeta and 13 Jbeta. The repertoire was sequenced with immunoSEQ multiplex PCR; TCRdb's copy has only in-frame clones and lacks some. The top ten hold about 1.7% of the sample, which has approximately 130,000 clones, 81% seen once. Unrecorded immune exposures were likely, despite nominal health at sampling. Study-wide results and limits: It was only CMV serostatus that was available as immune exposure information. The presence/absence work took it that sequencing depth was about the same across donors.

The V call is TRBV5-6, the J call TRBJ1-1; 9 bases align to TRBD1. This clonotype originated in a young man in good health and CMV-seronegative. Sequencing input: PBMCs. CDR3 coding DNA: TGTGCCAGCAGCTCCGGGACAGGGTATGCTGAAGCTTTCTTT. Its protein is CASSSGTGYAEAFF.